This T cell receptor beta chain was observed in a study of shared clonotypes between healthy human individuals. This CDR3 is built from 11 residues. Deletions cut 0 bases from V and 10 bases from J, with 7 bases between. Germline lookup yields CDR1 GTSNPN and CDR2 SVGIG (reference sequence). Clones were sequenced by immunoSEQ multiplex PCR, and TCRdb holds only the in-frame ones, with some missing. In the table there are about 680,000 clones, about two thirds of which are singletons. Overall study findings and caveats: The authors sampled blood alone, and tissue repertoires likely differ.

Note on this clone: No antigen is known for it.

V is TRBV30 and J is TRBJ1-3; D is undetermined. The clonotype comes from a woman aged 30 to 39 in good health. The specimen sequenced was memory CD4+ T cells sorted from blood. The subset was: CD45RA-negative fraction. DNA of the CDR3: TGTGCCTGGAGTGTGGTGAATACCATATATTTT. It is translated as CAWSVVNTIYF.